This T cell receptor beta chain was sequenced for a study of blood T cells in healthy people across ages (dated by TCRdb to the mid-2010s). Looking at the study overall: In model experiments, template switching captured roughly one uniquely barcoded TCR beta cDNA molecule for every two T cells. Using deep sequencing normalized with unique cDNA molecular identifiers, the study measured how TCR beta repertoire diversity changes with age. The donors were divided into four age groups: young (average around 16 years), middle-aged (approximately 39), aged (approximately 62) and long-lived (about 90). To avoid experimental bias, donors of different ages were spread randomly across the sequencing lanes. Using the same blood draw, the study looked at two additional independent replicas of 1 million unique cDNA reads for two donors, one aged 18 to 30 and the other aged 80 or older. What the research found in general, with its limitations: Observed TCR beta diversity per million T cells fell roughly linearly with age, and a significant reduction was already apparent by age around 40. Bulk unsorted PBMC profiling prevented conclusive comparison of naive and antigen-experienced compartments. Estimates of total diversity based on one million sequenced T cells were considered lower bounds and underestimates. Because the CMV infection status of the donors was unknown, age-related changes in expanded clonotypes may potentially have been confounded. Compared with the aged group, more naive CD4+ T cells, fewer expanded clones and increased TCR diversity were shown by the long-lived group, suggesting age selection. A strong correlation was found between observed TCR beta diversity and the percentage of naive T cells measured by flow cytometry.

The roughly 39 donors, aged 6 to 90 years, were systemically healthy Caucasian individuals from Russia. Each donor gave ten milliliters of peripheral blood, collected into EDTA-treated Vacutainer tubes. Ficoll-Paque density-gradient centrifugation was used to isolate PBMCs, with at least 7 million per sample. Trizol reagent was used to extract total RNA from the PBMCs, yielding at least 6 micrograms per sample. The percentages of naive CD45RAhigh/CD27high T cells were determined by flow cytometry on a PBMC aliquot from every donor. Library method: 5' RACE. The sequencer was an Illumina HiSeq 2500. A second 7 to 11 cycle PCR used a sample-barcoded 5' primer and a J-beta primer mix. A template-switch 5' adaptor carrying 12 random nucleotides introduced a unique molecular identifier onto each TCR beta cDNA molecule. At least 2.5 million CDR3-containing paired-end reads were obtained from each sample. First-strand cDNA synthesis was performed from all RNA using the Mint cDNA synthesis kit, with priming by a TRBC-specific oligonucleotide. Following uracil-DNA glycosylase treatment, all cDNA underwent a first 18-cycle PCR with the universal primers M1SS and BC2_uni_R. Processing in the source paper ran as follows. Normalization of each sample was performed by random selection of 1 million high-quality reads, each carrying a distinct molecular identifier. Instead of being binned into consensus sequences, reads that shared molecular identifiers were thrown out. CDR3 identification, clonotype clustering and error correction used MiTCR with a Q25 quality threshold and the strictest error-elimination algorithm. A nonparametric unseen species model with Euler transformation was used to estimate a lower bound on total TCR beta diversity. TCRdb reprocessed the public reads (quality trimming at Q25 with fastp, clone calling with MiXCR) and kept in-frame beta chains. Identical CDR3 protein sequences are pooled into one entry, listed with their most common genes and DNA. None of the V and J calls come from the authors' own analysis; TCRdb made them. Counted in this sample were approximately 680,000 distinct CDR3 sequences; 32% of them appeared once. Of the sample, roughly 14% is held by the ten largest clones.

In the case of this clonotype: What this receptor recognizes is not known. Per-nucleotide qualities are absent, and no much larger clonotype sits a single base away.

Reading from cysteine to phenylalanine, the CDR3 counts 14 amino acids. Only the CDR3 DNA is retained, 42 bases long and in frame from the first base. Trimming costs V 1 base and J 11 bases, and their ends lie 18 bases apart. CDR1 and CDR2 are read off the germline V gene (reference sequence) as SGHKS and YYEKEE. The material sequenced was blood. The source is a woman aged 80 or older in good health. Donor details come from another sample of the same person, matched by shared clones. The chain was built from TRBV5-5 and TRBJ2-5, and possibly TRBD1, on 6 matching bases. CDR3 loop: CASSLNGGQGEQYF. The DNA reads TGTGCCAGCAGCTTGAATGGGGGCCAGGGTGAGCAGTACTTC.